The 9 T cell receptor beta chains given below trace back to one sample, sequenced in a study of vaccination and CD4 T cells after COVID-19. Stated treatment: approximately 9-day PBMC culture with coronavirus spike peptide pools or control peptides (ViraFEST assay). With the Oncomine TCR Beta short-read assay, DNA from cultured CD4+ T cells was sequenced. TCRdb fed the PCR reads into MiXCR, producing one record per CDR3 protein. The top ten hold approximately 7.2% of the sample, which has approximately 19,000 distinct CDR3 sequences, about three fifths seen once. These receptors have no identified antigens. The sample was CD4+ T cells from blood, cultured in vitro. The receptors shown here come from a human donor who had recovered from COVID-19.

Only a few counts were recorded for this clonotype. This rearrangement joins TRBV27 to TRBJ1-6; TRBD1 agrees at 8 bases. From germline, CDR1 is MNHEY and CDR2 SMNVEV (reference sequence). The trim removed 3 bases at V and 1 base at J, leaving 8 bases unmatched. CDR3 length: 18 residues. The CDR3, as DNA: TGTGCCAGCAGTTTTCGCTACAGGGGGAGATCCTATAATTCACCCCTCCACTTT. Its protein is CASSFRYRGRSYNSPLHF.

This CDR3 reads CASSLSARGSYYEQYF. CDR3 nucleotides: TGTGCCAGCAGCTTATCGGCTCGCGGGAGCTACTACGAGCAGTACTTC. The chain uses TRBV5-8 and TRBJ2-7; TRBD2 matches 7 bases. CDR3 length: 16 residues. Germline lookup yields CDR1 SGHTS and CDR2 YDEGEE. V lost 2 bases, J lost 3 bases, and 11 bases stayed unmatched.

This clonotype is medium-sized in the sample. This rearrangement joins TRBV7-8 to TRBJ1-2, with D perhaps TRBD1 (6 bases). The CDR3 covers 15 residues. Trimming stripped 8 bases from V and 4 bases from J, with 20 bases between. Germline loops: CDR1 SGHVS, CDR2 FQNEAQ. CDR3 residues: CASLNGPRGVYGYTF. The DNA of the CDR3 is TGTGCCAGCCTCAATGGGCCCAGGGGCGTCTATGGCTACACCTTC.

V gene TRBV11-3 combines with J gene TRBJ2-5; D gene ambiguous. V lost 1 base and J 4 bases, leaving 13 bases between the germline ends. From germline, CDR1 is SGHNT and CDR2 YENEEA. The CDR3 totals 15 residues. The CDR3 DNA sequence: TGTGCCAGCAGCTTAGTCCTATCCCGGAGAGAGACCCAGTACTTC. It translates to CASSLVLSRRETQYF. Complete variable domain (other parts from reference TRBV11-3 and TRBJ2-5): EAGVVQSPRYKIIEKKQPVAFWCNPISGHNTLYWYLQNLGQGPELLIRYENEEAVDDSQLPKDRFSAERLKGVDSTLKIQPAELGDSAVYLCASSLVLSRRETQYFGPGTRLLVL.

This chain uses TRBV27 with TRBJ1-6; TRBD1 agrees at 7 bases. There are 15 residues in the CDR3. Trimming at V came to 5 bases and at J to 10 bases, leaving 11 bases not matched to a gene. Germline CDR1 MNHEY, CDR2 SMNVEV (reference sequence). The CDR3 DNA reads TGTGCCAGCAGTACCTGGACAGGTGATAGATCACCCCTCCACTTT. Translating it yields CASSTWTGDRSPLHF.

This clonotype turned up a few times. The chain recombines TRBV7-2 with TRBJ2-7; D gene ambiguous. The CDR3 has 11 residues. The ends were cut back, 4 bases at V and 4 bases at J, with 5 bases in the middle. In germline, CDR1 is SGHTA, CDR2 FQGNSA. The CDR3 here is CASSSYYEQYF. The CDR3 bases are TGTGCCAGCAGCTCTTATTACGAGCAGTACTTC. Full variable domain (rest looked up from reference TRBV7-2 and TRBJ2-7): GAGVSQSPSNKVTEKGKDVELRCDPISGHTALYWYRQSLGQGLEFLIYFQGNSAPDKSGLPSDRFSAERTGGSVSTLTIQRTQQEDSAVYLCASSSYYEQYFGPGTRLTVT.

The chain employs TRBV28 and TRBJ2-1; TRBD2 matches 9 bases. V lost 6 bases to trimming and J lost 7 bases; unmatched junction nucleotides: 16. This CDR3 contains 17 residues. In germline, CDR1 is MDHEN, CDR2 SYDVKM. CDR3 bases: TGTGCCAGCAGATCTCCCGGGACTCTGGCGGGGGGGAATGAGCAGTTCTTC. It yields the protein CASRSPGTLAGGNEQFF.

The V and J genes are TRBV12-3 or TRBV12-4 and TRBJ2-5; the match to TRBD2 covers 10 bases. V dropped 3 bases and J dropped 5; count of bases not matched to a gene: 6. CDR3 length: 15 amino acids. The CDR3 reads CASSFRTSGKETQYF. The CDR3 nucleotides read TGTGCCAGCAGTTTTCGTACTAGCGGGAAGGAGACCCAGTACTTC.

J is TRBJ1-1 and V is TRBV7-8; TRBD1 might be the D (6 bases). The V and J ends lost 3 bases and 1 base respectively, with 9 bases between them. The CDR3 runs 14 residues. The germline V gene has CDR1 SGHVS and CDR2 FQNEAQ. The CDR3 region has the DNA TGTGCCAGCAGCTTCCTGGACAGGAACACTGAAGCTTTCTTT. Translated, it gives CASSFLDRNTEAFF.